A single sample is the source of the 21 T cell receptor beta chains below, sequenced in a study of T cell repertoires in cytomegalovirus infection. One entry per CDR3 protein results from TCRdb running MiXCR on the reads. Of fewer than 550,000 distinct CDR3 sequences in the sample, more than 15% are singletons; the top ten hold 20% to 30%. The specimen sequenced was CD8+ T cells from PBMCs. The receptors come from a human donor in good health (CMV status not recorded). Some clones in this sample may be carry-over from other donors' samples.

There are many counts of this clonotype. The chain combines TRBV6-5 with TRBJ2-3, with D tentatively TRBD2 (6 bases). V lost 2 bases and J lost 4, with 10 bases in between. CDR1 is MNHEY, CDR2 SVGAGI, per germline. The CDR3 covers 14 residues. For the CDR3, the DNA is TGTGCCAGCAGTTACGGAGGGGAGGCAGATACGCAGTATTTT. It encodes CASSYGGEADTQYF.

Many counts were recorded for this clonotype. V gene TRBV7-2 combines with J gene TRBJ1-1; D is unclear. V was shortened by 0 bases and J by 6 bases, with 11 bases between the two germline ends. This CDR3 comprises 14 residues. Germline V gene lookup returns CDR1 SGHTA and CDR2 FQGNSA. CDR3 coding DNA: TGTGCCAGCAGCTTAGCGGTAGGGCAGGCTGAAGCTTTCTTT. It encodes CASSLAVGQAEAFF.

The genes are TRBV20-1 and TRBJ1-2; 10 bases map to TRBD1. This CDR3 has 15 amino acids. The germline CDR1 and CDR2 sequences are DFQATT and SNEGSKA (reference sequence). J gave up 7 bases and V 0 bases, and 8 bases lay outside the gene matches. The CDR3: CSARDGTGAGSGYTF. DNA for the CDR3: TGCAGTGCTAGAGATGGGACAGGGGCTGGGAGTGGCTACACCTTC.

V gene TRBV12-3 or TRBV12-4 combines with J gene TRBJ2-3; TRBD2 matches at 12 bases. The CDR3 length is 17 residues. The J segment lost 4 bases and the V segment lost 6 bases, leaving 11 bases of the junction unmatched. The CDR3, as DNA: TGTGCCAGCAGATCCCGACGGACTAGCGGGAAGGCAGATACGCAGTATTTT. Translated: CASRSRRTSGKADTQYF.

There are a few counts of this clonotype. The V gene is TRBV4-1, the J gene TRBJ1-5; 8 nucleotides match TRBD1. This CDR3 contains 19 residues. Germline assignment: CDR1 MGHRA and CDR2 YSYEKL. Losses at the gene ends were 4 bases for V and 0 bases for J; bases not matched to a gene: 14. Here the CDR3 DNA reads TGCGCCAGCAGCCTCAGGCCGGACAGGGAGTCCTATAGCAATCAGCCCCAGCATTTT. Protein product: CASSLRPDRESYSNQPQHF.

This clonotype was recorded many times. The chain links TRBV19 to TRBJ2-1, with 7 nucleotides matching TRBD2. This CDR3 spans 13 amino acids. The V gene's germline CDR1 is LNHDA and CDR2 SQIVND (reference sequence). After removal of 3 bases from V and 6 bases from J, the junction contained 2 bases not matched to a gene. The DNA of the CDR3 is TGTGCCAGTAGTATGGGAGGGCCCAATGAGCAGTTCTTC. Translated: CASSMGGPNEQFF.

This clonotype was seen at least ten times. The chain carries TRBV10-3 and TRBJ2-3; 8 bases fit TRBD2. Germline trimming cut 6 bases from V and 3 bases from J; bases unmatched to any gene: 5. Germline V lookup: CDR1 ENHRY, CDR2 SYGVKD. The CDR3 length is 14 residues. CDR3 sequence: CAISPGGGTDTQYF. The CDR3 DNA is TGTGCCATCAGCCCCGGGGGGGGGACAGATACGCAGTATTTT.

This clonotype has a count of ten or more. The chain combines TRBV10-3 with TRBJ1-1; TRBD1 is a possible D gene (5 bases). The CDR3 extends over 13 amino acids. Germline V CDR1 and CDR2: ENHRY, SYGVKD. Trimming pared 10 bases from V and 0 bases from J, leaving 12 bases between. CDR3 DNA: TGTGCCACAGCGGGGGGAATGAACACTGAAGCTTTCTTT. This gives the protein CATAGGMNTEAFF.

This clonotype has just a few counts. The gene calls are TRBV9 and TRBJ2-1; TRBD2 matches at 7 bases. The V gene's germline CDR1 is SGDLS and CDR2 YYNGEE. V lost 3 bases and J lost 0; bases outside the gene matches: 3. The CDR3 spans 15 residues. The CDR3 DNA reads TGTGCCAGCAGCGCAAGCGGGATCTCCTACAATGAGCAGTTCTTC. This translates into CASSASGISYNEQFF.

The sample holds many counts of this clonotype. The chain employs TRBV4-1 and TRBJ2-3, with D perhaps matching TRBD1 or TRBD2 (5 bases each). V lost 4 bases and J lost 6, with 11 bases in between. Germline CDR1 is MGHRA and CDR2 is YSYEKL. The CDR3 runs to 13 residues. The CDR3 region is CASSPGGWDTQYF. The CDR3, as DNA: TGCGCCAGCAGCCCTGGGGGTTGGGATACGCAGTATTTT.

This clonotype showed up many times. This rearrangement joins TRBV11-2 to TRBJ2-7, with 10 bases matching TRBD2. Trimming cost V 5 bases and J 0 bases; bases outside gene matches: 7. Germline V gene data show CDR1 as SGHAT and CDR2 as FQNNGV. CDR3 length: 16 residues. The chain's CDR3 is CASSQSSGSLSYEQYF. The CDR3 DNA reads as TGTGCCAGCAGCCAGTCTAGCGGGAGCCTCTCCTACGAGCAGTACTTC.

The V call is TRBV6-5, the J call TRBJ1-1; weak D call: TRBD1 (5 bases). The CDR3 length is 16 residues. V shed 10 bases and J shed 1 base, with 22 bases lying between them. From germline, CDR1 is MNHEY and CDR2 SVGAGI. The CDR3 loop reads CATSLGTTLPNTEAFF. For the CDR3, the DNA is TGTGCCACCTCCCTCGGGACCACACTACCGAACACTGAAGCTTTCTTT.

This clonotype was seen a handful of times. This chain links TRBV20-1 with TRBJ2-7; 8 nucleotides match TRBD1. The ends lost 3 bases at V and 1 base at J; junction bases unmatched: 5. This CDR3 is built from 14 residues. Germline V lookup: CDR1 DFQATT, CDR2 SNEGSKA (reference sequence). CDR3 coding DNA: TGCAGTGCTAGCAGCCGGGACAGGTCCTACGAGCAGTACTTC. As protein: CSASSRDRSYEQYF.

The rearrangement uses TRBV10-3 and TRBJ1-2; possibly TRBD1 for D (6 bases). Germline V gene lookup returns CDR1 ENHRY and CDR2 SYGVKD. This CDR3 region has 15 residues. Trimming took 3 bases from V and 4 from J, leaving 15 bases between them. The CDR3 nucleotides are TGTGCCATCAGTGAAGTACAGGGTGGGGGCTATGGCTACACCTTC. Translating it yields CAISEVQGGGYGYTF.

This clonotype was detected a few times. This sequence joins TRBV19 and TRBJ1-1; no firm D call. The CDR3 covers 14 residues. Between the trimmed V and J ends, which lost 6 bases and 4 bases, there was a span of 15 bases. Germline CDR1 LNHDA, CDR2 SQIVND (reference sequence). CDR3 sequence (DNA): TGTGCCAGTAGCCCCTCCGCATGGGGCACTGAAGCTTTCTTT. Translating it yields CASSPSAWGTEAFF.

The V call is TRBV24-1, the J call TRBJ2-3; 13 bases agree with TRBD2. V lost 4 bases and J lost 5; bases outside the gene matches: 11. This CDR3 has 18 amino acids. Germline V CDR1 and CDR2: KGHDR, SFDVKD. CDR3 residues: CATSETGGLAGVEDTQYF. As DNA, the CDR3 is TGTGCCACCAGTGAGACCGGCGGACTAGCGGGAGTTGAAGATACGCAGTATTTT.

This chain uses TRBV28 with TRBJ2-7; 7 bases match TRBD1. Germline V gives CDR1 MDHEN, CDR2 SYDVKM. This CDR3 has 14 residues. The trim removed 3 bases at V and 2 bases at J, leaving 4 bases unmatched. The CDR3 sequence: CASSFGDSPYEQYF. The CDR3 coding sequence is TGTGCCAGCAGTTTTGGGGACAGCCCCTACGAGCAGTACTTC. Full variable domain (remainder filled in from reference TRBV28 and TRBJ2-7): DVKVTQSSRYLVKRTGEKVFLECVQDMDHENMFWYRQDPGLGLRLIYFSYDVKMKEKGDIPEGYSVSREKKERFSLILESASTNQTSMYLCASSFGDSPYEQYFGPGTRLTVT.

There are a few counts of this clonotype. The V gene is TRBV25-1, the J gene TRBJ2-7; possible D gene TRBD2, 5 bases. The CDR3 length is 11 residues. The V and J ends lost 4 bases and 9 bases respectively, with 10 bases between them. CDR1 and CDR2 from the germline V gene are MGHDK and SYGVNS. The CDR3 here is CASSGTPGQYF. In DNA, the CDR3 is TGTGCCAGCAGTGGGACTCCTGGGCAGTACTTC.

The V gene is TRBV6-2 or TRBV6-3, the J gene TRBJ1-1, with a possible D match to TRBD1 (6 bases). Trimming cost V 5 bases and J 0 bases, with 16 bases left between them. CDR1 is MNHEY and CDR2 is SVGEGT in the germline V gene. CDR3 length: 16 residues. In DNA form, the CDR3 reads TGTGCCAGCAGTATCGAGATAACAGGGATGAACACTGAAGCTTTCTTT. Its protein product is CASSIEITGMNTEAFF.

This clonotype was counted at least ten times. The gene calls are TRBV7-8 and TRBJ1-5; D is undetermined. Trimming shortened V by 1 base and J by 5 bases, and 15 bases separated the two germline ends. There are 16 residues in the CDR3. Per germline, CDR1 SGHVS and CDR2 FQNEAQ. The DNA for the CDR3 is TGTGCCAGCAGCTTAGGACTCCCCGGAGATGATCAGCCCCAGCATTTT. Translating it yields CASSLGLPGDDQPQHF. The full variable domain, with the rest looked up from reference TRBV7-8 and TRBJ1-5, is GAGVSQSPRYKVAKRGQDVALRCDPISGHVSLFWYQQALGQGPEFLTYFQNEAQLDKSGLPSDRFFAERPEGSVSTLKIQRTQQEDSAVYLCASSLGLPGDDQPQHFGDGTRLSIL.

This clonotype was counted between two and nine times. DNA for the CDR3: TGTGCCACCAGCAGTGACAGGCGGGGGTGGTACTTC. It yields the protein CATSSDRRGWYF. The rearrangement joins TRBV15 to TRBJ2-4, with D perhaps matching TRBD2 (7 bases). Germline lookup yields CDR1 LNHNV and CDR2 YYDKDF (reference sequence). The CDR3 totals 12 residues. Trimming left V 3 bases short and J 15 bases short, with 15 bases between.